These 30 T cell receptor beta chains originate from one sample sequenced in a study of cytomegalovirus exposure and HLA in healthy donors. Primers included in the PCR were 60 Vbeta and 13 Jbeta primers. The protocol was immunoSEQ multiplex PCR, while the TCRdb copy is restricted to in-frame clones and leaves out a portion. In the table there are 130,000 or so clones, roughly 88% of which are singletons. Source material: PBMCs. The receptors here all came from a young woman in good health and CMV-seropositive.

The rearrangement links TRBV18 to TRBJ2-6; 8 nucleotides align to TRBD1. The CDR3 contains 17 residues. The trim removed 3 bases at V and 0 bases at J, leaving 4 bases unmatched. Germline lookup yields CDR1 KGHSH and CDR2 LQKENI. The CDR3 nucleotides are TGTGCCAGCTCACCGGGACAGGTTCTCTCTGGGGCCAACGTCCTGACTTTC. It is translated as CASSPGQVLSGANVLTF. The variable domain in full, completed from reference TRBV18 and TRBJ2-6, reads NAGVMQNPRHLVRRRGQEARLRCSPMKGHSHVYWYRQLPEEGLKFMVYLQKENIIDESGMPKERFSAEFPKEGPSILRIQQVVRGDSAAYFCASSPGQVLSGANVLTFGAGSRLTVL.

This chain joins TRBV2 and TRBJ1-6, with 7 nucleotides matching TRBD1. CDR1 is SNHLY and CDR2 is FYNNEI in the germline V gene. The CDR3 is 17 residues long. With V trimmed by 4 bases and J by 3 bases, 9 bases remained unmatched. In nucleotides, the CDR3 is TGTGCCAGCAGTGGGGGACAGACCCAAAACTATAATTCACCCCTCCACTTT. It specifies CASSGGQTQNYNSPLHF.

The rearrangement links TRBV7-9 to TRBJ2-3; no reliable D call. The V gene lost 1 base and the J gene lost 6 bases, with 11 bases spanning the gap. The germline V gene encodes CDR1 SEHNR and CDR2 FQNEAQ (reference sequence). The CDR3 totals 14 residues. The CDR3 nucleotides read TGTGCCAGCAGCTTAGGTAGGAGCTGGGATACGCAGTATTTT. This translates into CASSLGRSWDTQYF. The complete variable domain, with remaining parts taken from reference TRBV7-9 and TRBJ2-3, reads DTGVSQNPRHKITKRGQNVTFRCDPISEHNRLYWYRQTLGQGPEFLTYFQNEAQLEKSRLLSDRFSAERPKGSFSTLEIQRTEQGDSAMYLCASSLGRSWDTQYFGPGTRLTVL.

For the CDR3, the DNA is TGCGCCAGCAGCATTCAGGGGAATGCGTACCAAGAGACCCAGTACTTC. It encodes CASSIQGNAYQETQYF. V gene TRBV5-1 combines with J gene TRBJ2-5; D perhaps matches TRBD1 (6 bases). Germline CDR1 reads SGHRS; CDR2 reads YFSETQ. With 4 bases removed from V and 0 bases from J, the gap between germline ends came to 16 bases. CDR3 length equals 16 residues.

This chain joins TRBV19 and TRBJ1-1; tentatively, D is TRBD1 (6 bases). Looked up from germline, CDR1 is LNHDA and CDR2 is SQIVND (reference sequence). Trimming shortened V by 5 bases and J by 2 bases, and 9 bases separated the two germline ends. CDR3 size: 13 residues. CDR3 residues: CASSHRANTEAFF. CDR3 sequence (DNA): TGTGCCAGTAGTCACAGGGCTAACACTGAAGCTTTCTTT.

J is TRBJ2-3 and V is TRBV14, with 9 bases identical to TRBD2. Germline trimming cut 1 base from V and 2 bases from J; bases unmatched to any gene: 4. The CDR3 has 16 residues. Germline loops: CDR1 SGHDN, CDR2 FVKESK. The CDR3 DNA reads TGTGCCAGCAGCCAAGTCCGCGGGGGGGCCACAGATACGCAGTATTTT. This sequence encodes CASSQVRGGATDTQYF.

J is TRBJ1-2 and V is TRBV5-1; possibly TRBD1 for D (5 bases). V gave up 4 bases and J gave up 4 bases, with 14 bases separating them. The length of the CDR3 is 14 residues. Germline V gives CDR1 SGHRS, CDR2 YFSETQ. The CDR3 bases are TGCGCCAGCAGCCAACTGACAGCGAGCTATGGCTACACCTTC. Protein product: CASSQLTASYGYTF.

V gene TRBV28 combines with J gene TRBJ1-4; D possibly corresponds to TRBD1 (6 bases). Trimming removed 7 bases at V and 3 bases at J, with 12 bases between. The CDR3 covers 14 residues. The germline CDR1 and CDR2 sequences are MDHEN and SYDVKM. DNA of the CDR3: TGTGCCAGCAACCCGGGGGGCGCTAATGAAAAACTGTTTTTT. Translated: CASNPGGANEKLFF.

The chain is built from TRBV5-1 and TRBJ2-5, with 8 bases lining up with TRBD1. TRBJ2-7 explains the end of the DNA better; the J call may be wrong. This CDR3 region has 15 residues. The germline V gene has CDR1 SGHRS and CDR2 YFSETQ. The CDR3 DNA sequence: TGCGCCAGCAGCTTGGGACAGGGGAACGGCTACGAGCAGTACTTC. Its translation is CASSLGQGNGYEQYF.

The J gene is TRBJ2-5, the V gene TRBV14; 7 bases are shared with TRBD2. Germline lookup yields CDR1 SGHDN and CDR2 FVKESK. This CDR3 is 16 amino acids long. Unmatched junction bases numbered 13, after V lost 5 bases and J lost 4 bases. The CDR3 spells CASSVRSGEVGETQYF. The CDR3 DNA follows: TGTGCCAGCAGCGTCCGGAGCGGGGAGGTCGGAGAGACCCAGTACTTC.

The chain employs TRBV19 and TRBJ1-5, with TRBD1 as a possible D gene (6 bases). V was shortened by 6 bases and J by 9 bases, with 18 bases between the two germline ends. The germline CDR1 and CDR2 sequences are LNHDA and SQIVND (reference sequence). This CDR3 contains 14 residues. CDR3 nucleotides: TGTGCCAGTAGCCCGGACAGCCTTTCTTTGCCCCAGCATTTT. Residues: CASSPDSLSLPQHF.

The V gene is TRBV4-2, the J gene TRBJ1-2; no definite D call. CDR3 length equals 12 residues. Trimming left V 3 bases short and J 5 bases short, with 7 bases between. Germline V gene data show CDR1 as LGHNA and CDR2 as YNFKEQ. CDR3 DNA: TGTGCCAGCAGCCAGGGCGAATATGGCTACACCTTC. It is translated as CASSQGEYGYTF.

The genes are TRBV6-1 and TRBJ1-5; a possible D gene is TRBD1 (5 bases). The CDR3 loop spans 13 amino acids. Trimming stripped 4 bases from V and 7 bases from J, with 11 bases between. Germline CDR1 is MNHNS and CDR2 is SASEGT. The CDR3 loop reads CASSGQAGQPQHF. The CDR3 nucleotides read TGTGCCAGCAGTGGACAAGCAGGGCAGCCCCAGCATTTT.

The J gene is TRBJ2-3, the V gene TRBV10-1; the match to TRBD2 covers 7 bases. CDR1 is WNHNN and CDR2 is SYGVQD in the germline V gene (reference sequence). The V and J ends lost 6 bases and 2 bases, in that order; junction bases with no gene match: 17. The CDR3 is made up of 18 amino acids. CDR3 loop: CASSATPLGGSYTDTQYF. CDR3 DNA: TGCGCCAGCAGCGCTACCCCTCTGGGGGGGAGCTACACAGATACGCAGTATTTT.

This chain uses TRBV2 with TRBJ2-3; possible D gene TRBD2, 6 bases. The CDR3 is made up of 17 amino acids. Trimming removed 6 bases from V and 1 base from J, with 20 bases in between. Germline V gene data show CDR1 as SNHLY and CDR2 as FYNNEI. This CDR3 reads CASRGAIGQRGTDTQYF. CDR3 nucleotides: TGTGCCAGCAGGGGCGCCATCGGGCAGCGGGGCACAGATACGCAGTATTTT.

This CDR3 is CASRGQSVEQYF. Written as DNA, the CDR3 is TGTGCCAGCAGGGGACAGTCCGTGGAGCAGTACTTC. The chain combines TRBV27 with TRBJ2-7; 7 nucleotides match TRBD1. Germline trimming cut 6 bases from V and 7 bases from J; bases unmatched to any gene: 6. Germline CDR1 reads MNHEY; CDR2 reads SMNVEV (reference sequence). The CDR3 is 12 residues long.

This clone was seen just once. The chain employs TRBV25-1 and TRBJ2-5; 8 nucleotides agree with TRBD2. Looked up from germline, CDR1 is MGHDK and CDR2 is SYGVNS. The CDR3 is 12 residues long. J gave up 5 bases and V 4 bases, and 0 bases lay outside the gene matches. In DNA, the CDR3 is TGTGCCAGCAGTGCGGGGGGGGAGACCCAGTACTTC. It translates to CASSAGGETQYF.

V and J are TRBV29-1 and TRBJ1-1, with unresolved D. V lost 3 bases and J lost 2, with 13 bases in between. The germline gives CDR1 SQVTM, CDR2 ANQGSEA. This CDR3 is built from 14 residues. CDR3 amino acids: CSVEPGRPNTEAFF. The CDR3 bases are TGCAGCGTTGAGCCTGGGAGGCCCAACACTGAAGCTTTCTTT.

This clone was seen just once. CDR3 sequence (DNA): TGTGCCAGCAGCTTTGACAGGACAGGGGGTGAAAAACTGTTTTTT. The encoded protein is CASSFDRTGGEKLFF. The chain joins TRBV5-6 to TRBJ1-4; 10 nucleotides agree with TRBD1. The CDR3 runs 15 residues. CDR1 is SGHDT, CDR2 YYEEEE, per germline. The V gene end was trimmed by 2 bases and the J gene end by 7 bases; junction bases not matched to a gene: 5.

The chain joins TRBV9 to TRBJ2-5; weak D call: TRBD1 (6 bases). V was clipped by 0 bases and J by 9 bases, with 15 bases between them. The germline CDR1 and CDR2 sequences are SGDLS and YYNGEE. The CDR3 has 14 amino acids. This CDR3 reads CASSVGQREGAQYF. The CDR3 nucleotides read TGTGCCAGCAGCGTAGGACAGCGAGAGGGGGCCCAGTACTTC.

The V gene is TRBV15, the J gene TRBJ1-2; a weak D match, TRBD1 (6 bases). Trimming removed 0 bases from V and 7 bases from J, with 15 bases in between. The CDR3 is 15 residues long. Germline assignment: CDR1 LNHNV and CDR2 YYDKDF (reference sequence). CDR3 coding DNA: TGTGCCACCAGCAGAGATATTGTGGGGGCGCGTGGCTACACCTTC. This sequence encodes CATSRDIVGARGYTF.

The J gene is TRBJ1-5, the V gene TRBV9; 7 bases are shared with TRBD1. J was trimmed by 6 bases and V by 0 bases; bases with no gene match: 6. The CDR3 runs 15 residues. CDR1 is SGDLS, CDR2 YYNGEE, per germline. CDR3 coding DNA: TGTGCCAGCAGCGTAGATGAGGGGGCGGGTCAGCCCCAGCATTTT. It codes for CASSVDEGAGQPQHF.

DNA of the CDR3: TGTGCCAGCAGCTTAGCCCGGGGGAGCACAGATACGCAGTATTTT. It yields the protein CASSLARGSTDTQYF. V and J are TRBV7-8 and TRBJ2-3; D is perhaps TRBD2 (6 bases). CDR3 size: 15 residues. CDR1 is SGHVS and CDR2 is FQNEAQ in the germline V gene. V was pared by 0 bases and J by 0 bases, with 7 bases between.

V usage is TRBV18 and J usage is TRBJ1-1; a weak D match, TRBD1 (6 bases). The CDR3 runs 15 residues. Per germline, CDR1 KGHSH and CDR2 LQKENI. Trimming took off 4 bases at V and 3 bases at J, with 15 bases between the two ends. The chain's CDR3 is CASSQNTGMDTEAFF. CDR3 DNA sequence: TGTGCCAGCTCACAGAACACAGGGATGGACACTGAAGCTTTCTTT.

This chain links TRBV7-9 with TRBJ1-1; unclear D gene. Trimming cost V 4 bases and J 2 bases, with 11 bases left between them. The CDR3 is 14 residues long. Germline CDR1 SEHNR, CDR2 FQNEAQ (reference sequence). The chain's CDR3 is CASSSLPVNTEAFF. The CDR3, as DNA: TGTGCCAGCAGCTCTTTGCCGGTTAACACTGAAGCTTTCTTT.

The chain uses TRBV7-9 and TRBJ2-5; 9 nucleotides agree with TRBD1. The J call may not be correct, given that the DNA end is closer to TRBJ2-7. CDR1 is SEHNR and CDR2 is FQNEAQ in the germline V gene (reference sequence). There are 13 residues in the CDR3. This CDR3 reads CASSWTGADEQYF. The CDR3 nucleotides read TGTGCCAGCAGCTGGACAGGGGCTGACGAGCAGTACTTC.

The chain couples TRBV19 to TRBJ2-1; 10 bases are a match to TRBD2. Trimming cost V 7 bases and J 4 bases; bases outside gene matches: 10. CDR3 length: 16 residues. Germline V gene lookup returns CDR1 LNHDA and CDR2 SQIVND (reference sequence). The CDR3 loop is CASTNPRTSGYNEQFF. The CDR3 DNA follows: TGTGCCAGTACCAATCCCAGGACTAGCGGATACAATGAGCAGTTCTTC.

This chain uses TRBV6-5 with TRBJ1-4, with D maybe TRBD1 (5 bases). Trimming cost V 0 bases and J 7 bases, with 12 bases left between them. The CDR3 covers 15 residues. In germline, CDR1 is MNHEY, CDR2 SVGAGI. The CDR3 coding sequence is TGTGCCAGCAGTTACTCTGGGCTTGGGGCTGAAAAACTGTTTTTT. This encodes CASSYSGLGAEKLFF.

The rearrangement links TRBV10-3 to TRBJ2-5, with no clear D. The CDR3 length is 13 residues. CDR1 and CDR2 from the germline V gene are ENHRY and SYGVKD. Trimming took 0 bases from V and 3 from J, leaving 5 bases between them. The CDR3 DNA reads TGTGCCATCAGTGAGTCCCTAAAAGAGACCCAGTACTTC. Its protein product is CAISESLKETQYF.

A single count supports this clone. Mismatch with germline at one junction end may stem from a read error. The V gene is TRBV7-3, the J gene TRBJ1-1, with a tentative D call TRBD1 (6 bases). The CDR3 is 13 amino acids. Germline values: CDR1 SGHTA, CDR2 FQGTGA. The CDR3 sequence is CSSSRGGDTEAFF. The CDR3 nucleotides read TGTTCCAGCAGCCGGGGGGGCGATACTGAAGCTTTCTTT.